This T cell receptor (beta chain) was observed in a study of OX40 agonist ivuxolimab in advanced cancers. Whole-study context: Each dose-escalation patient presented with hepatocellular carcinoma, melanoma, renal cell or head and neck cancer.

Study-level findings and limits: On average, a greater number of expanded clones characterised CD8+ T cells relative to CD4+. Clonal expansion from baseline to week 6 occurred in both CD4+ and CD8+ T cells.

Assay: immunoSEQ multiplex PCR; the TCRdb copy retains only in-frame clones and omits some. This sample has about 71,000 clones, with around nine tenths found just once. As for this clone: Its antigen is not known.

Trimming pared 2 bases from V and 7 bases from J, leaving 6 bases between. The CDR3 is made up of 13 amino acids. Germline V gene lookup returns CDR1 WNHNN and CDR2 SYGVQD (reference sequence). Samples were taken at baseline and on day 1 of cycles 4 and 7. The chain has TRBV10-1 and TRBJ1-6; tentative D call: TRBD1 (5 bases). The TCR comes from an adult with an advanced solid tumor such as melanoma, head and neck, liver or kidney cancer. The sample was CD4+ or CD8+ T cells sorted from blood, taken in a trial of the OX40 agonist ivuxolimab. The CDR3 is CASSEGGNSPLHF. CDR3 DNA: TGCGCCAGCAGTGAGGGGGGGAATTCACCCCTCCACTTT.